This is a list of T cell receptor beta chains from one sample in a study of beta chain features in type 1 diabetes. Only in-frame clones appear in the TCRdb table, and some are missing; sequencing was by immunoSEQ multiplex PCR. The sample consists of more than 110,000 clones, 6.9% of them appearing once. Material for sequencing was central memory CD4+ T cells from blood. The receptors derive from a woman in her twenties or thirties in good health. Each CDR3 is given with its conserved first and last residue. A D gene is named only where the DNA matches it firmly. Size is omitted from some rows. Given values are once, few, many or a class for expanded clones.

CDR3: CASSSSGNEQFF
DNA: TGTGCCAGCAGCTCTAGCGGGAATGAGCAGTTCTTC
D: TRBD2
size: few
J: TRBJ2-1
V: TRBV7-3

CDR3: CASSSRDLLTEAFF
DNA: TGTGCCAGTAGTAGCAGGGACTTGTTAACTGAAGCTTTCTTT
D: -
size: few
J: TRBJ1-1
V: TRBV19

CDR3: CATSASHTGVTEAFF
DNA: TGTGCCACCAGCGCCAGTCATACAGGGGTCACTGAAGCTTTCTTT
D: TRBD1
size: few
J: TRBJ1-1
V: TRBV15

CDR3: CASSVGGDLETQYF
DNA: TGTGCCAGCAGCGTAGGGGGGGACCTGGAGACCCAGTACTTC
D: -
size: -
J: TRBJ2-5
V: TRBV9

CDR3: CASSLGITGPSYEQYF
DNA: TGTGCCAGCAGCTTAGGTATCACAGGCCCTTCCTACGAGCAGTACTTC
D: -
size: few
J: TRBJ2-7
V: TRBV11-2

CDR3: CASSLGGTRRAGDNEQFF
DNA: TGTGCCAGCAGTTTAGGGGGGACACGGCGAGCGGGAGACAATGAGCAGTTCTTC
D: TRBD2
size: few
J: TRBJ2-1
V: TRBV28

CDR3: CASSLAAGGATYEQYF
DNA: TGTGCCAGCAGCTTAGCCGCGGGAGGGGCGACGTACGAGCAGTACTTC
D: TRBD2
size: many
J: TRBJ2-7
V: TRBV13

CDR3: CAWSVRGMAFF
DNA: TGTGCCTGGAGTGTAAGGGGGATGGCTTTCTTT
D: -
size: few
J: TRBJ1-1
V: TRBV30

CDR3: CAIKRGLAGQETQYF
DNA: TGTGCCATCAAGAGGGGACTAGCGGGACAAGAGACCCAGTACTTC
D: TRBD2
size: -
J: TRBJ2-5
V: TRBV10-3

CDR3: CASSRGGTRPQFF
DNA: TGCGCCAGCAGCCGGGGGGGTACTAGGCCCCAGTTCTTC
D: TRBD2
size: -
J: TRBJ2-1
V: TRBV4-3

CDR3: CASAGFGTDTQYF
DNA: TGTGCCAGTGCGGGTTTCGGGACAGATACGCAGTATTTT
D: -
size: many
J: TRBJ2-3
V: TRBV19

CDR3: CSVDSGGDGNTIYF
DNA: TGCAGCGTTGATTCAGGGGGCGATGGAAACACCATATATTTT
D: TRBD1
size: few
J: TRBJ1-3
V: TRBV29-1

CDR3: CASSPGPGQGHEQYF
DNA: TGTGCCAGCTCACCGGGCCCGGGACAGGGCCACGAGCAGTACTTC
D: TRBD1
size: -
J: TRBJ2-7
V: TRBV18

CDR3: CASSSGGEGGNTIYF
DNA: TGTGCCAGCAGTTCAGGAGGGGAGGGTGGAAACACCATATATTTT
D: -
size: -
J: TRBJ1-3
V: TRBV28

CDR3: CASSLVQGSSADTQYF
DNA: TGTGCCAGCAGCTTGGTTCAGGGCTCGAGTGCAGATACGCAGTATTTT
D: -
size: few
J: TRBJ2-3
V: TRBV7-9

CDR3: CASSPSQADTQYF
DNA: TGCGCCAGCAGCCCCTCCCAGGCAGATACGCAGTATTTT
D: -
size: -
J: TRBJ2-3
V: TRBV7-9

CDR3: CASSQEAQVAYNEQFF
DNA: TGTGCCAGCAGCCAAGAGGCGCAGGTGGCCTACAATGAGCAGTTCTTC
D: -
size: -
J: TRBJ2-1
V: TRBV4-2

CDR3: CASSRTGDRTNEQFF
DNA: TGTGCCAGCTCGAGGACAGGTGACAGAACCAATGAGCAGTTCTTC
D: TRBD1
size: many
J: TRBJ2-1
V: TRBV19

CDR3: CASSLAGRGVLQRNEQFF
DNA: TGCGCCAGCAGCTTGGCCGGCAGGGGGGTTTTACAACGCAATGAGCAGTTCTTC
D: -
size: few
J: TRBJ2-1
V: TRBV5-1

CDR3: CASCTQGVNYGYTF
DNA: TGTGCCAGCTGCACACAGGGGGTTAACTATGGCTACACCTTC
D: TRBD1
size: -
J: TRBJ1-2
V: TRBV28

CDR3: CASSPGQNRGYGYTF
DNA: TGTGCCAGCAGCCCCGGACAGAACAGGGGATATGGCTACACCTTC
D: TRBD1
size: few
J: TRBJ1-2
V: TRBV7-2

CDR3: CATSRGQGNQPQHF
DNA: TGTGCCACCAGCAGAGGACAGGGTAATCAGCCCCAGCATTTT
D: TRBD1
size: many
J: TRBJ1-5
V: TRBV15

CDR3: CAWSPYQETQYF
DNA: TGTGCCTGGAGCCCGTACCAAGAGACCCAGTACTTC
D: -
size: many
J: TRBJ2-5
V: TRBV30